This T cell receptor (beta chain) was found in a study of CD4+ T cells in melanoma. This CDR3 has 13 amino acids. V lost 2 bases to trimming and J lost 3 bases, with 8 bases between them. Looked up from germline, CDR1 is SGHRS and CDR2 is YFSETQ. This clone came up once. Here immunoSEQ multiplex PCR was the method, and the copy in TCRdb shows in-frame clones only, minus some. The data show 20,000 to 25,000 clones, with around 78% seen just once and 9.7% held by the top ten. J is TRBJ1-1 and V is TRBV5-1, with D unclear. This TCR derives from a human donor with melanoma. Here the CDR3 reads CASSFNGDTEAFF. In DNA form, the CDR3 reads TGCGCCAGCAGCTTCAATGGAGACACTGAAGCTTTCTTT. Looking up the rest from reference TRBV5-1 and TRBJ1-1 gives the full variable domain: KAGVTQTPRYLIKTRGQQVTLSCSPISGHRSVSWYQQTPGQGLQFLFEYFSETQRNKGNFPGRFSGRQFSNSRSEMNVSTLELGDSALYLCASSFNGDTEAFFGQGTRLTVV.